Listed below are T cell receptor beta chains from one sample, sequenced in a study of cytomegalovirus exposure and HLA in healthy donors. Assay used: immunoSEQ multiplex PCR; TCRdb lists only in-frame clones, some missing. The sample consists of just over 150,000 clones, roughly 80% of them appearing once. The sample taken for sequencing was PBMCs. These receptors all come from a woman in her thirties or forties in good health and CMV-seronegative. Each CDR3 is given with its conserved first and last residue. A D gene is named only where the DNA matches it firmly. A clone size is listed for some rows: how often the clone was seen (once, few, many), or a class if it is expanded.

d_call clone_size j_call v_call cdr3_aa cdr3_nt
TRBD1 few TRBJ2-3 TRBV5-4 CASSFGQGTDTQYF TGTGCCAGCAGCTTCGGACAGGGCACAGATACGCAGTATTTT
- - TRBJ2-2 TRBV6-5 CASSFRDTLGGELFF TGTGCCAGCAGTTTCCGGGACACCCTGGGCGGGGAGCTGTTTTTT
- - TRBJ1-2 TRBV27 CASSLYGTPFTNYGYTF TGTGCCAGCAGTTTATACGGGACTCCTTTTACTAACTATGGCTACACCTTC
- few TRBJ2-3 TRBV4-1 CASSQGVPGSDTQYF TGCGCCAGCAGCCAAGGGGTTCCGGGTTCAGATACGCAGTATTTT
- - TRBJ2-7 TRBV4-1 CASSQVGGKGAEQYF TGCGCCAGCAGCCAAGTAGGGGGAAAGGGAGCCGAGCAGTACTTC
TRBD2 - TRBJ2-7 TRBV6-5 CASSYSGKRGYEQYF TGTGCCAGCAGTTACTCTGGAAAGCGGGGCTACGAGCAGTACTTC
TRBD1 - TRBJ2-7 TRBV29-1 CSVVTGVYEQYF TGCAGCGTTGTAACAGGGGTCTACGAGCAGTACTTC
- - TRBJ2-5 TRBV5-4 CASSLASQETQYF TGTGCCAGCAGCTTGGCTTCGCAAGAGACCCAGTACTTC
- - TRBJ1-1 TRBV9 CASSVGTMNTEAFF TGTGCCAGCAGCGTTGGGACAATGAACACTGAAGCTTTCTTT
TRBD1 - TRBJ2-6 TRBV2 CASRTQGTGANVLTF TGTGCCAGCAGAACACAGGGGACTGGGGCCAACGTCCTGACTTTC
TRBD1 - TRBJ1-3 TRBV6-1 CASSPSGTGADTIYF TGTGCCAGCAGCCCGTCCGGGACAGGGGCGGACACCATATATTTT
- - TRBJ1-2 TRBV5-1 CASSLDRPNYGYTF TGCGCCAGCAGCTTAGACAGGCCGAACTATGGCTACACCTTC
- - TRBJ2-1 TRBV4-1 CASSQDVGYRGGRYNEQFF TGCGCCAGCAGCCAAGACGTGGGGTATCGGGGTGGGAGATACAATGAGCAGTTCTTC
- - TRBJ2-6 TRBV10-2 CASSEGGGAPWVLTF TGCGCCAGCAGTGAAGGGGGCGGGGCCCCTTGGGTCCTGACTTTC
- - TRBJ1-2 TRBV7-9 CASSLLGGYYGYTF TGTGCCAGCAGCTTACTTGGGGGGTATTATGGCTACACCTTC
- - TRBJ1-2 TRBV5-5 CASSSGQLYGYTF TGTGCCAGCAGCTCCGGACAGCTCTATGGCTACACCTTC
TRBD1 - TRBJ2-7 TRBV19 CASSIRDRIYEQYF TGTGCCAGTAGTATACGGGACAGGATCTACGAGCAGTACTTC
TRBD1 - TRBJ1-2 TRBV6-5 CASSIDRGTVYGYTF TGTGCCAGCAGTATCGACAGGGGTACGGTCTATGGCTACACCTTC
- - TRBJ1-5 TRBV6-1 CASSLDRPQPQHF TGTGCCAGCAGTCTAGACAGGCCTCAGCCCCAGCATTTT
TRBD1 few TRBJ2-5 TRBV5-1 CASSGQVQETQYF TGCGCCAGCAGCGGACAGGTCCAAGAGACCCAGTACTTC
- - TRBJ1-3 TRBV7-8 CASSVGNRNTIYF TGTGCCAGCAGCGTCGGGAATAGAAACACCATATATTTT
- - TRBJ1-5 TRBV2 CASSPSRNQPQHF TGTGCCAGCAGCCCTAGCCGTAATCAGCCCCAGCATTTT
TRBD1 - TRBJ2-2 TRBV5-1 CASSRDRNTGELFF TGCGCCAGCAGCAGGGACAGGAACACCGGGGAGCTGTTTTTT
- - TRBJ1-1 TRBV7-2 CASSFQGGDTEAFF TGTGCCAGCAGCTTCCAGGGAGGAGACACTGAAGCTTTCTTT
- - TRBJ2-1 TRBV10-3 CAISGGEFNEQFF TGTGCCATCAGTGGCGGGGAATTCAATGAGCAGTTCTTC
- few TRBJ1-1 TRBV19 CASSGGDTEAFF TGTGCCAGTAGTGGAGGGGACACTGAAGCTTTCTTT